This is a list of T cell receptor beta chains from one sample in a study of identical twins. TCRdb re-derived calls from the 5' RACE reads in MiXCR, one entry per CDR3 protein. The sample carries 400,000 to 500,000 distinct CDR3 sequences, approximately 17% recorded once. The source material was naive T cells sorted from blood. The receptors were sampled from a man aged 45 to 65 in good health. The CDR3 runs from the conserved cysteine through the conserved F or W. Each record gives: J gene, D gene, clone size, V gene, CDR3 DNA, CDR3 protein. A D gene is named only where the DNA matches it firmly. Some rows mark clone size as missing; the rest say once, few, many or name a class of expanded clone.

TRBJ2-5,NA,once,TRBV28,TGTGCCAGCAGCCCTCCGGACATCCCCGGGACCCAGTACTTC,CASSPPDIPGTQYF
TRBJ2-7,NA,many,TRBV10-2,TGCGCCAGCAGTCCACAGGGTTTCTACGAGCAGTACTTC,CASSPQGFYEQYF
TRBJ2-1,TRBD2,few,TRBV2,TGTGCCAGCAGTGCTAGCGGTTATGAGCAGTTCTTC,CASSASGYEQFF
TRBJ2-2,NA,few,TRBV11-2,TGTGCCAGCAGCTTAGACAGCGGGTCCGGGGAGCTGTTTTTT,CASSLDSGSGELFF
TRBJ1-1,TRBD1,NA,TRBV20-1,TGCAGTGCCCAGGGGGTGAACACTGAAGCTTTCTTT,CSAQGVNTEAFF
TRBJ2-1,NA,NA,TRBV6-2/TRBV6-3,TGTGCCAGCAGTTACGGTATAAGGGCCCGAGACAATGAGCAGTTCTTC,CASSYGIRARDNEQFF
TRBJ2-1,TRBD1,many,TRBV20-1,TGCAGTGCTAAGCCACCGCAGGGGGCGAACAACAATGAGCAGTTCTTC,CSAKPPQGANNNEQFF
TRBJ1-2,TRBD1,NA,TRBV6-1,TGTGCCAGCACCCACCACCGGGACAGGATGTTAGGCTACACCTTC,CASTHHRDRMLGYTF
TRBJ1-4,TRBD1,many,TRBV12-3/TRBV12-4,TGTGCCAGCAAGCTAACAGGGGGGATGAATGAAAAACTGTTTTTT,CASKLTGGMNEKLFF
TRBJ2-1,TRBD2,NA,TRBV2,TGTGCCAGCATTCGGCTCACTAGCGGGAGTTACAATGAGCAGTTCTTC,CASIRLTSGSYNEQFF
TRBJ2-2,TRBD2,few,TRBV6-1,TGTGCCAGCAGTCCCCTTGGAAGCGGGGGGCACACCGGGGAGCTGTTTTTT,CASSPLGSGGHTGELFF
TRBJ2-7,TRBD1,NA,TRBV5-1,TGCGCCAGCTACGGAGACAGGGGGTATGGCGAGCAGTACTTC,CASYGDRGYGEQYF
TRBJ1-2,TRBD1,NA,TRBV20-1,TGCAGTGCATTAGGCCAGGGGGCCGGTGGCTATGGCTACACCTTC,CSALGQGAGGYGYTF
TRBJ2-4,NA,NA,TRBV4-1,TGCGCCAGCAGCCAACCGTTAGCCAAAAACATTCAGTACTTC,CASSQPLAKNIQYF
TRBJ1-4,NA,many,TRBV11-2,TGTGCCAGCAGCTTATTTTTCAGGGTAGGGGAAAAACTGTTTTTT,CASSLFFRVGEKLFF
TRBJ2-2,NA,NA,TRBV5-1,TGCGCCAGCAGCTTGGGAAGACAAATAACCGGGGAGCTGTTTTTT,CASSLGRQITGELFF
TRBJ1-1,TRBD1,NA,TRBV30,TGTGCCTGGAGGACCGGGACAGGATTGACTGAAGCTTTCTTT,CAWRTGTGLTEAFF
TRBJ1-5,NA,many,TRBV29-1,TGCAGCGTTGAGGTGGCAGGGGTGGGTCAGCCCCAGCATTTT,CSVEVAGVGQPQHF
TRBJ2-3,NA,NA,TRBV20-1,TGCAGTGCCAGAAGGGGTATAGATACGCAGTATTTT,CSARRGIDTQYF
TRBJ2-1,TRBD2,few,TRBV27,TGTGCCAGCAGTCATCAACCGGGACTAGGGATCTACAATGAGCAGTTCTTC,CASSHQPGLGIYNEQFF
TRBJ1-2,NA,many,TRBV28,TGTGCCAGCAGTTTTAGGGGGGGGACCTATGGCTACACCTTC,CASSFRGGTYGYTF
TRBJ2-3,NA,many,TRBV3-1,TGTGCCAGCAGCCAACGCCCCGCTAGTGGGCGCCATACGCAGTATTTT,CASSQRPASGRHTQYF
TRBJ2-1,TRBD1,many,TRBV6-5,TGTGCCAGCAGTTACCTCGGACAGGGATCAAATGAGCAGTTCTTC,CASSYLGQGSNEQFF
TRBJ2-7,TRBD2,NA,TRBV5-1,TGCGCCAGCAGTCCCGGACTAGCGGCGCTCTCCTACGAGCAGTACTTC,CASSPGLAALSYEQYF
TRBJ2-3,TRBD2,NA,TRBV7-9,TGTGCCAGCAGCCGAGATCGACTAGCGGGCCAAACAGATACGCAGTATTTT,CASSRDRLAGQTDTQYF
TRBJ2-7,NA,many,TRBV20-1,TGCAGTGCTAGAGTGCAGGGTTACGAGCAGTACTTC,CSARVQGYEQYF
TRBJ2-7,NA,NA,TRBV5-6,TGTGCCAGCAGCTCTTCGGTCCGGACACTATCCTACGAGCAGTACTTC,CASSSSVRTLSYEQYF
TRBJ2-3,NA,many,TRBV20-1,TGCAGTGCTTGGACAGCCAGCACAGATACGCAGTATTTT,CSAWTASTDTQYF
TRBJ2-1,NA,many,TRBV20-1,TGCAGTGCCCTCGGTGGGGGGGCAAATGAGCAGTTCTTC,CSALGGGANEQFF
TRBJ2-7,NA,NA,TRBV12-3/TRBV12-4,TGTGCCAGCAGTTTAGGGCCCAGCTCCTACGAGCAGTACTTC,CASSLGPSSYEQYF
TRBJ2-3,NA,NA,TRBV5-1,TGCGCCAGCAGCGGTGGTGGCGACACAGATACGCAGTATTTT,CASSGGGDTDTQYF
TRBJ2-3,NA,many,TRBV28,TGTGCCAGCAGTCCCGGAGGCTGGCGGGGTCTAGAAGATACGCAGTATTTT,CASSPGGWRGLEDTQYF
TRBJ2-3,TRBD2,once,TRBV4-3,TGCGCCAGCAGCCATCGGACTAGCGGATACACAGATACGCAGTATTTT,CASSHRTSGYTDTQYF
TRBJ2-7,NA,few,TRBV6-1,TGTGCCAGCAGTGAACCCGGGGTAACCTACGAGCAGTACTTC,CASSEPGVTYEQYF
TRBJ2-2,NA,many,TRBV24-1,TGTGCCACCAGTGATTTGGGCTGGAACACCGGGGAGCTGTTTTTT,CATSDLGWNTGELFF
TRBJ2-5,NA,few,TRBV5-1,TGCGCCAGCAGCATCGGGGCAGGCCAAGAGACCCAGTACTTC,CASSIGAGQETQYF
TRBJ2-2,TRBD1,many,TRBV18,TGTGCCAGCTCGCGGGGACAGGCGAACACCGGGGAGCTGTTTTTT,CASSRGQANTGELFF
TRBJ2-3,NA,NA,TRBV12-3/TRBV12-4,TGTGCCAGCAGTTCGAGTCTTTGGCGGGGTCTTCGCACAGATACGCAGTATTTT,CASSSSLWRGLRTDTQYF
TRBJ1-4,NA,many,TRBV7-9,TGTGCCAGCAGCTTAGTCATTGCAACTAATGAAAAACTGTTTTTT,CASSLVIATNEKLFF
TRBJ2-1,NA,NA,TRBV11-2,TGTGCCAGCAGCTTTATAGCACCCTACAATGAGCAGTTCTTC,CASSFIAPYNEQFF
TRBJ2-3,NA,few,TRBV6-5,TGTGCCAGCAGTTGGGACAACCCTGGCACAGATACGCAGTATTTT,CASSWDNPGTDTQYF
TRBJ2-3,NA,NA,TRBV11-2,TGTGCCAGCAGCCGTGGACAGACGATAGCTAGCACAGATACGCAGTATTTT,CASSRGQTIASTDTQYF
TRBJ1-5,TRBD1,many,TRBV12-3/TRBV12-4,TGTGCCAGCAGTTTATCAGGGGGCTGGCAGCCCCAGCATTTT,CASSLSGGWQPQHF
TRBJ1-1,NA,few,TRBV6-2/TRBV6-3,TGTGCCAGCAGTTACTCTCCTGACCGGATGGGCACTGAAGCTTTCTTT,CASSYSPDRMGTEAFF
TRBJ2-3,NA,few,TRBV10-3,TGTGCCATCAGTGAACAGCCCTATAGCACAGATACGCAGTATTTT,CAISEQPYSTDTQYF
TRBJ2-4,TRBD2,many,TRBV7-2,TGTGCCAGCAGCTTAGGGCCGGGGGGAAACATTCAGTACTTC,CASSLGPGGNIQYF
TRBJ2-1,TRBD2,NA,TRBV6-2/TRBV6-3,TGTGCCAGCAGTACCGGGGGACTAGCAACGACAGATGAGCAGTTCTTC,CASSTGGLATTDEQFF